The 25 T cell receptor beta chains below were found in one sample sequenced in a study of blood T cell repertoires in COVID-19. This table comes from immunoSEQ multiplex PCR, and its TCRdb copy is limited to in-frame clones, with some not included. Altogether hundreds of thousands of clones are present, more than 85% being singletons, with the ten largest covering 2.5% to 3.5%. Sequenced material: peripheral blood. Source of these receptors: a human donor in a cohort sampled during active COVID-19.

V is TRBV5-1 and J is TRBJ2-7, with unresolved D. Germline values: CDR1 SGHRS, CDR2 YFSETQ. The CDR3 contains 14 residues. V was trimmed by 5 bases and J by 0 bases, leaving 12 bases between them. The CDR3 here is CASRSGSTSYEQYF. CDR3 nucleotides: TGCGCCAGCAGATCCGGGTCGACCTCCTACGAGCAGTACTTC.

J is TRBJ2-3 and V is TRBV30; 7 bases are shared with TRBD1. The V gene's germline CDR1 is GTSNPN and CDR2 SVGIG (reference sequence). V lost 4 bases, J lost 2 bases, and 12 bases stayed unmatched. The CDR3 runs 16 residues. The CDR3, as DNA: TGTGCCTGGACGCTGGGGACAGCACAAAACACAGATACGCAGTATTTT. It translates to CAWTLGTAQNTDTQYF.

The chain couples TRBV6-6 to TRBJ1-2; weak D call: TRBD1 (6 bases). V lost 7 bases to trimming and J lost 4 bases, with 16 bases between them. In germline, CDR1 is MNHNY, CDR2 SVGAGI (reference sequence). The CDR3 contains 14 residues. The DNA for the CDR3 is TGTGCCAGCACCGAAGGGGGTCATGGCTATGGCTACACCTTC. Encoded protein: CASTEGGHGYGYTF.

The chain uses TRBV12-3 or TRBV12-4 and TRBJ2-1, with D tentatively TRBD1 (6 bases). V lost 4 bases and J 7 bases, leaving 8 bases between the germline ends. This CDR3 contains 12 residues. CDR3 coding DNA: TGTGCCAGCAGTTCCAGGGGAAATGAGCAGTTCTTC. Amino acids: CASSSRGNEQFF.

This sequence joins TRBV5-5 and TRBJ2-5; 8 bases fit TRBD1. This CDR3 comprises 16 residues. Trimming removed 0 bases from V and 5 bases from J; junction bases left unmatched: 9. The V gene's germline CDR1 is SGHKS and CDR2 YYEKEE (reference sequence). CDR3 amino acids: CASSLGNQGAGETQYF. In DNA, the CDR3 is TGTGCCAGCAGCTTGGGGAACCAGGGGGCGGGTGAGACCCAGTACTTC.

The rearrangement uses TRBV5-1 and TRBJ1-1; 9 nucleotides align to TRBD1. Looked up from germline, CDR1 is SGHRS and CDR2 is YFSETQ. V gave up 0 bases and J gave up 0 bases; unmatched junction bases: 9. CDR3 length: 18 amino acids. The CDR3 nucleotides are TGCGCCAGCAGCTTGGCCCTAAATGACAGGGGGGTGAACACTGAAGCTTTCTTT. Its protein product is CASSLALNDRGVNTEAFF.

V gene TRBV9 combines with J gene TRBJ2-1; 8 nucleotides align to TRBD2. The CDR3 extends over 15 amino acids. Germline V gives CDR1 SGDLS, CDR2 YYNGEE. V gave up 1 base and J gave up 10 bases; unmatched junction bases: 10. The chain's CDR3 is CASSVNPGGRREQFF. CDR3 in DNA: TGTGCCAGCAGCGTAAACCCGGGGGGGCGTCGGGAGCAGTTCTTC.

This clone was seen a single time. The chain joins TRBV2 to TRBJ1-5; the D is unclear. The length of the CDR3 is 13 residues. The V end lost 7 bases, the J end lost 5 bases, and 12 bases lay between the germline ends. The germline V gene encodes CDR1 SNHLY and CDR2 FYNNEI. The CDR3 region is CASKGGVYQPQHF. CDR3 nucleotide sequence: TGTGCCAGCAAGGGCGGGGTATATCAGCCCCAGCATTTT.

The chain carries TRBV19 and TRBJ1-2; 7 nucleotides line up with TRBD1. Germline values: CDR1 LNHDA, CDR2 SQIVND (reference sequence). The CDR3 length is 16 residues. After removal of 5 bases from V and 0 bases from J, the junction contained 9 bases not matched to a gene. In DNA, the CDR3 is TGTGCCAGTAGTGCCACAGGGGTCGGGGCTAACTATGGCTACACCTTC. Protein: CASSATGVGANYGYTF.

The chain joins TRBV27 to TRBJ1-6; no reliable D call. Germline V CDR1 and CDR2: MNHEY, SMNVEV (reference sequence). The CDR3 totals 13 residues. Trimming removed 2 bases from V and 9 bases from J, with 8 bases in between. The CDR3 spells CASSLMSSSPLHF. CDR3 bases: TGTGCCAGCAGTTTAATGTCGAGTTCACCCCTCCACTTT.

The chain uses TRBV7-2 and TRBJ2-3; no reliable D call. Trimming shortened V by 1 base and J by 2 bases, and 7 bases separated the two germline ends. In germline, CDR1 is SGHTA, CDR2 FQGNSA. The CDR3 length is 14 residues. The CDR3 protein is CASSLDANTDTQYF. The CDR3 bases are TGTGCCAGCAGCTTAGATGCGAACACAGATACGCAGTATTTT.

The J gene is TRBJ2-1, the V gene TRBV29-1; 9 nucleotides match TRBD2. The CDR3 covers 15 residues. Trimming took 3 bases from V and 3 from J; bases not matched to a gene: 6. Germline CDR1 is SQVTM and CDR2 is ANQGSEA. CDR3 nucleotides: TGCAGCGTTGATCCTAGCGGGGTACTCTACAATGAGCAGTTCTTC. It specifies CSVDPSGVLYNEQFF.

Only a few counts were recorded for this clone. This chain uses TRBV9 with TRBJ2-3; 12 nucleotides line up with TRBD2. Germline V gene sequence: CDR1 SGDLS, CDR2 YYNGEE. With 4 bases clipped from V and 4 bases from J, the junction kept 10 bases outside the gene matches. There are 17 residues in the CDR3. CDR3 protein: CASSFGLLAGGPDTQYF. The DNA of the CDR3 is TGTGCCAGCAGCTTCGGCTTGCTAGCGGGGGGGCCAGATACGCAGTATTTT.

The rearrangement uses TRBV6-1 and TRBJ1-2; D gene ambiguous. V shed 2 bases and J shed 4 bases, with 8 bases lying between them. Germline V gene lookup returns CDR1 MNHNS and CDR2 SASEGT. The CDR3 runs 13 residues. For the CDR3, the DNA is TGTGCCAGCAGTGAAATCGGTACCTATGGCTACACCTTC. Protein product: CASSEIGTYGYTF.

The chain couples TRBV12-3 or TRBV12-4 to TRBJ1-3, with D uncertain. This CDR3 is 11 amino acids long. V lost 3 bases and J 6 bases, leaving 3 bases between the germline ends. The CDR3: CASSFLNTIYF. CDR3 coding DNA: TGTGCCAGCAGTTTCTTAAACACCATATATTTT.

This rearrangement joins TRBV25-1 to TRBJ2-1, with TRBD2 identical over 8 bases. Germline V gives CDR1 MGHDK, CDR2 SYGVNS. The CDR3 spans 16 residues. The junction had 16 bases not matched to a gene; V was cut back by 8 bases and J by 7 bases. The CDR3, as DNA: TGTGCCAGCTGGGGGGAAGGAACTAGCGGAGCGAATGAGCAGTTCTTC. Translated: CASWGEGTSGANEQFF.

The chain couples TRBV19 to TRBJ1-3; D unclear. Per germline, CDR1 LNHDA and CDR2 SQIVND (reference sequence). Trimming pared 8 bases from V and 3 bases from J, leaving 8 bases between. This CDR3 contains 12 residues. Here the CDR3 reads CASLAVGNTIYF. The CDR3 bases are TGTGCCAGTCTGGCAGTTGGAAACACCATATATTTT.

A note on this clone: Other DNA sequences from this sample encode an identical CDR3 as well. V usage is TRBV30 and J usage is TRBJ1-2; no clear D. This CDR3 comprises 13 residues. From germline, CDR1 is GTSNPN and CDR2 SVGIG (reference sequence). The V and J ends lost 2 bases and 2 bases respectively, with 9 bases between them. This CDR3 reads CAWSQDFNYGYTF. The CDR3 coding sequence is TGTGCCTGGAGTCAGGACTTCAACTATGGCTACACCTTC.

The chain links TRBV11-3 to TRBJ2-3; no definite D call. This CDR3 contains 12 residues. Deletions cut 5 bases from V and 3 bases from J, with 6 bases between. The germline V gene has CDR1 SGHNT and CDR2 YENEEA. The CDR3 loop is CASSLQTDTQYF. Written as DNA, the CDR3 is TGTGCCAGCAGCCTACAGACAGATACGCAGTATTTT.

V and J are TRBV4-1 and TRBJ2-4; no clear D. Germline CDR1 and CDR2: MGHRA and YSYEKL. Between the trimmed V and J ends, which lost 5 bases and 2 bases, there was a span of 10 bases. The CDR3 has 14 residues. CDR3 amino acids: CASSTQATKNIQYF. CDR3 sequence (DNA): TGCGCCAGCAGCACCCAGGCCACCAAAAACATTCAGTACTTC.

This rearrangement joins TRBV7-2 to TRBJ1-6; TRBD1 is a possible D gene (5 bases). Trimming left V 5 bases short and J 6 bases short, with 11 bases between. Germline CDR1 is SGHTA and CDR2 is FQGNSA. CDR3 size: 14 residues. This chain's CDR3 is CASSPQGFNSPLHF. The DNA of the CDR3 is TGTGCCAGCAGCCCCCAGGGTTTTAATTCACCCCTCCACTTT.

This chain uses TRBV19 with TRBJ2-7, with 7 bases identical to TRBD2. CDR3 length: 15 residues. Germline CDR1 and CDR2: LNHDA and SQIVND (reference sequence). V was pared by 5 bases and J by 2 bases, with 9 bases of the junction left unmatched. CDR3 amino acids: CASSSRSAGAYEQYF. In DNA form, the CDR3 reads TGTGCCAGTAGTTCTCGGTCGGCGGGGGCCTACGAGCAGTACTTC. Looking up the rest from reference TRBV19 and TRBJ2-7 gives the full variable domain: DGGITQSPKYLFRKEGQNVTLSCEQNLNHDAMYWYRQDPGQGLRLIYYSQIVNDFQKGDIAEGYSVSREKKESFPLTVTSAQKNPTAFYLCASSSRSAGAYEQYFGPGTRLTVT.

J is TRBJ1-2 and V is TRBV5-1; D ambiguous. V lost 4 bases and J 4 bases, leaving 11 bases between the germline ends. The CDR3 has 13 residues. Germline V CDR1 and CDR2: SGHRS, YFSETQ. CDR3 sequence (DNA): TGCGCCAGCAGCCGGGGAGCTACCTATGGCTACACCTTC. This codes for CASSRGATYGYTF.

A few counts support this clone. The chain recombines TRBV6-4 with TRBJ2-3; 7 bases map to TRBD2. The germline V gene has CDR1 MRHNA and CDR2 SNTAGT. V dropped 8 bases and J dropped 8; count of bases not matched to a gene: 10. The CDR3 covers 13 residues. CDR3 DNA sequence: TGTGCCAGCTCCACGACTAGCTCCGCTACGCAGTATTTT. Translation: CASSTTSSATQYF.

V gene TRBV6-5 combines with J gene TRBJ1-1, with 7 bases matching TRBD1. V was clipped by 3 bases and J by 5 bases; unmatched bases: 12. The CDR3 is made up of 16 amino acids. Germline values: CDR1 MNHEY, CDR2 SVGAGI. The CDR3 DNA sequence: TGTGCCAGCAGTTATCGGACAGGCTACGGGGGAACTGAAGCTTTCTTT. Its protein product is CASSYRTGYGGTEAFF.